This record concerns one TCR beta chain sequence. CDR3 size: 15 residues. Germline values: CDR1 ENHRY, CDR2 SYGVKD. V was trimmed by 4 bases and J by 5 bases, leaving 15 bases between them. This sample is drawn from a study of cytomegalovirus exposure and HLA in healthy donors. Clones were read by immunoSEQ multiplex PCR, and TCRdb kept only the in-frame ones, dropping some. This table has more than 300,000 clones, just over 85% appearing once. The source is a woman younger than 30 in good health and CMV-seronegative. The chain recombines TRBV10-3 with TRBJ2-1, with D possibly matching TRBD1 (6 bases). Sequences were obtained from PBMCs. CDR3 sequence: CAISVRREGDNEQFF. In DNA, the CDR3 is TGTGCCATCAGTGTCCGTCGAGAGGGGGACAATGAGCAGTTCTTC.